These 14 T cell receptor beta chains were all obtained from the same sample, sequenced in a study of T cell responses to AZD1222 COVID-19 vaccine. Sequencing used immunoSEQ multiplex PCR; TCRdb keeps in-frame clones, though not all of them. The sample records about 83,000 clones, over 80% being singletons. Sequenced here: peripheral blood, sampled on day 0 of MenACWY control vaccination. All receptors come from an adult in good health.

The V gene is TRBV28, the J gene TRBJ1-2, with TRBD1 matching 7 bases. CDR3 size: 13 residues. CDR1 and CDR2 from the germline V gene are MDHEN and SYDVKM. V trimming: 5 bases; J trimming: 7 bases; junction bases outside the gene matches: 7. The CDR3 sequence: CASSRTGVGGYTF. The CDR3 nucleotides read TGTGCCAGCAGTCGAACAGGGGTGGGTGGCTACACCTTC.

CDR3 protein: CASSDTGGVQAFF. As DNA, the CDR3 is TGTGCCAGCAGTGATACAGGGGGAGTTCAAGCTTTCTTT. V is TRBV12-3 or TRBV12-4 and J is TRBJ1-1, with 8 bases fitting TRBD1. J lost 9 bases, V lost 5 bases, and 8 bases had no gene match. This CDR3 has 13 residues.

The chain uses TRBV6-5 and TRBJ1-4; D is unresolved. CDR1 is MNHEY and CDR2 is SVGAGI in the germline V gene. The CDR3 contains 11 residues. Trimming removed 2 bases at V and 10 bases at J, with 5 bases between. This chain's CDR3 is CASSYKGKLFF. The CDR3 nucleotides are TGTGCCAGCAGTTACAAGGGAAAACTGTTTTTT.

This clone has only one observation. This rearrangement joins TRBV28 to TRBJ1-1; the D gene is possibly TRBD1 (6 bases). The V gene's germline CDR1 is MDHEN and CDR2 SYDVKM. Between the trimmed V and J ends, which lost 8 bases and 8 bases, there was a span of 18 bases. CDR3 size: 13 residues. As DNA, the CDR3 is TGTGCCAGCGGACCGTGGGGGGGACACGAAGCTTTCTTT. This codes for CASGPWGGHEAFF.

The chain is built from TRBV27 and TRBJ2-7, with 7 bases matching TRBD2. The length of the CDR3 is 15 residues. CDR1 and CDR2 (germline): MNHEY, SMNVEV (reference sequence). J gave up 5 bases and V 3 bases, and 10 bases lay outside the gene matches. The CDR3 sequence is CASSFNDGRTNEQYF. CDR3 bases: TGTGCCAGCAGTTTTAACGACGGGAGGACCAACGAGCAGTACTTC.

V gene TRBV6-1 combines with J gene TRBJ2-5, with D maybe TRBD2 (5 bases). Germline V gives CDR1 MNHNS, CDR2 SASEGT. Between the trimmed V and J ends, which lost 1 base and 3 bases, there was a span of 15 bases. The CDR3 extends over 16 amino acids. CDR3 in amino acids: CASSEEDWTGEETQYF. As DNA, the CDR3 is TGTGCCAGCAGTGAAGAGGACTGGACGGGCGAAGAGACCCAGTACTTC.

Within the sample, this clone is medium-sized. This rearrangement joins TRBV7-9 to TRBJ2-1, with D uncertain. CDR3 length: 12 amino acids. Germline-derived CDR1 and CDR2 are SEHNR and FQNEAQ (reference sequence). V lost 1 base and J 6 bases, leaving 4 bases between the germline ends. The CDR3 spells CASSLGVNEQFF. In DNA form, the CDR3 reads TGTGCCAGCAGCTTAGGAGTCAATGAGCAGTTCTTC.

The rearrangement uses TRBV21-1 and TRBJ2-7; the table names TRBD1, a call not compared with the DNA. TRBV21-1 is flagged as a pseudogene. There are 19 residues in the CDR3. The DNA for the CDR3 is TGTGCCAGCACCTCCCTCAGGGCTCTCGACCTGACCCATGGGTACGAGCAGTACTTC. It is translated as CASTSLRALDLTHGYEQYF.

The chain recombines TRBV5-1 with TRBJ1-3; D may be TRBD1 (5 bases). Germline CDR1 SGHRS, CDR2 YFSETQ. The V end lost 0 bases, the J end lost 2 bases, and 12 bases lay between the germline ends. The CDR3 runs to 16 residues. The CDR3 loop is CASSLERGLAGNTIYF. The CDR3 DNA sequence: TGCGCCAGCAGCTTGGAAAGGGGTCTCGCTGGAAACACCATATATTTT.

The chain combines TRBV27 with TRBJ2-3; TRBD2 agrees at 7 bases. CDR3 length: 16 residues. With V trimmed by 2 bases and J by 1 base, 6 bases remained unmatched. From germline, CDR1 is MNHEY and CDR2 SMNVEV (reference sequence). For the CDR3, the DNA is TGTGCCAGCAGTTTAATGGGGGGGGGTGGCACAGATACGCAGTATTTT. This codes for CASSLMGGGGTDTQYF.

CDR3 DNA sequence: TGTGCCAGCACCGGACAGGGGGCAGGTAGGGAAGCTTTCTTT. This gives the protein CASTGQGAGREAFF. V gene TRBV2 combines with J gene TRBJ1-1, with 11 bases identical to TRBD1. The trim removed 7 bases at V and 8 bases at J, leaving 9 bases unmatched. The CDR3 totals 14 residues. Germline loops: CDR1 SNHLY, CDR2 FYNNEI.

The genes are TRBV28 and TRBJ2-7, with D unresolved. The V gene's germline CDR1 is MDHEN and CDR2 SYDVKM. CDR3 length equals 16 residues. V was trimmed by 3 bases and J by 1 base, leaving 16 bases between them. CDR3 region: CASSFLTVAASYEQYF. CDR3 bases: TGTGCCAGCAGTTTCCTTACAGTGGCGGCATCCTACGAGCAGTACTTC.

This CDR3 reads CASSHPQIDSHYGYTF. Written as DNA, the CDR3 is TGTGCCAGCAGCCACCCCCAAATCGACAGCCACTATGGCTACACCTTC. This chain links TRBV3-1 (or the pseudogene TRBV3-2) with TRBJ1-2; D is perhaps TRBD1 (5 bases). Germline-derived CDR1 and CDR2 are LGHDT and YNNKEL (reference sequence). CDR3 length: 16 residues. Trimming took 3 bases from V and 3 from J, leaving 17 bases between them.

The V call is TRBV5-4, the J call TRBJ1-1; D might be TRBD1 (5 bases). Germline assignment: CDR1 SGHNT and CDR2 YYREEE (reference sequence). This CDR3 region has 13 residues. Trimming stripped 3 bases from V and 1 base from J, with 7 bases between. This CDR3 reads CASSSGQNTEAFF. Written as DNA, the CDR3 is TGTGCCAGCAGCTCCGGACAGAACACTGAAGCTTTCTTT.